Detailed here is one T cell receptor (beta chain). The sample comes from a study of blood T cell repertoires in COVID-19. Overall study context: The analysed material was cDNA or gDNA that came from T cells, B-cell-depleted T cells, or PBMCs.

With 4 bases clipped from V and 0 bases from J, the junction kept 6 bases outside the gene matches. Germline V gene lookup returns CDR1 SGHNT and CDR2 YYREEE (reference sequence). The length of the CDR3 is 16 residues. Cohort assignment relied on participant-reported clinical history. Recovery among Cohort 3 donors was established by two negative PCRs, clearance, or symptom resolution. Per the original data handling: For nucleated cells, counts were estimated from reference gene primer amplification. Here immunoSEQ multiplex PCR was the method, and the copy in TCRdb shows in-frame clones only, minus some. V and J calls and clone size are those listed in that table; D and trimming were worked out from the DNA. This sample yields some 300,000 clones, of which 89% are seen a single time; 1.5% to 2% belongs to the top ten.

The genes are TRBV5-4 and TRBJ1-4, with 7 nucleotides matching TRBD1. The TCR was taken from a woman aged 40 to 49 who had recovered from COVID-19. Sequenced sample: PBMCs or T cells enriched from blood (not recorded which). The CDR3 region is CASSPGQDPTNEKLFF. The CDR3 nucleotides are TGTGCCAGCAGCCCAGGACAGGACCCAACTAATGAAAAACTGTTTTTT.